These 10 T cell receptor beta chains came from one sample sequenced in a study of molecular identifiers for immune sequencing clone quantification. TCRdb reanalysed the PCR reads using MiXCR and keeps one entry per CDR3 protein. Found here are roughly 50,000 distinct CDR3 sequences, approximately 40% of them singletons; the top ten hold 3% to 4%. Input material: naive CD8+ T cells from blood, with Jurkat cell RNA spiked in. Subset given: FACS-sorted CD8+CD4-CCR7+CD45RA+ naive T cells. The source of these receptors is a human donor in good health. Some libraries in this study had Jurkat cell RNA spiked in.

The chain has TRBV27 and TRBJ2-5; D possibly corresponds to TRBD1 (6 bases). The CDR3 runs to 13 residues. Germline loops: CDR1 MNHEY, CDR2 SMNVEV (reference sequence). V gave up 3 bases and J gave up 5 bases, with 10 bases separating them. The CDR3 is CASSFWGRETQYF. CDR3 in DNA: TGTGCCAGCAGTTTCTGGGGGCGGGAGACCCAGTACTTC.

At least ten counts were recorded for this clonotype. V usage is TRBV6-1 and J usage is TRBJ2-6; D is undetermined. Looked up from germline, CDR1 is MNHNS and CDR2 is SASEGT. CDR3 length: 15 amino acids. Trimming took off 3 bases at V and 3 bases at J, with 9 bases between the two ends. DNA for the CDR3: TGTGCCAGCAGTGAGGTAGAGGTTGGGGCCAACGTCCTGACTTTC. Its translation: CASSEVEVGANVLTF.

A few counts support this clonotype. This chain uses TRBV6-6 with TRBJ1-1, with D possibly being TRBD1 (5 bases). Germline V gene data show CDR1 as MNHNY and CDR2 as SVGAGI (reference sequence). The CDR3 consists of 15 residues. V shed 0 bases and J shed 6 bases, with 14 bases lying between them. The CDR3 sequence: CASSYSYLGRAEAFF. CDR3 nucleotide sequence: TGTGCCAGCAGTTACTCGTATCTGGGCAGGGCTGAAGCTTTCTTT.

This clonotype was recorded many times. The chain links TRBV12-3 or TRBV12-4 to TRBJ2-3; tentative D call: TRBD1 (6 bases). V lost 3 bases and J 3 bases, leaving 10 bases between the germline ends. The CDR3 has 14 residues. The CDR3 nucleotides are TGTGCCAGCAGTTTCCACAGGGAAACAGATACGCAGTATTTT. Translation: CASSFHRETDTQYF.

This clonotype appeared many times. The V gene is TRBV4-2, the J gene TRBJ1-2; D not resolved. V lost 3 bases to trimming and J lost 4 bases, with 6 bases between them. The CDR3 is 12 amino acids. CDR1 LGHNA and CDR2 YNFKEQ come from the germline V gene. In DNA, the CDR3 is TGTGCCAGCAGCCAGGGAGTCTATGGCTACACCTTC. This sequence encodes CASSQGVYGYTF.

The chain employs TRBV12-3 or TRBV12-4 and TRBJ2-7; D is unclear. The CDR3 loop spans 13 amino acids. The V and J ends lost 7 bases and 4 bases respectively, with 14 bases between them. The CDR3 protein is CASTHPLNYEQYF. DNA of the CDR3: TGTGCCAGCACCCACCCCCTCAATTACGAGCAGTACTTC.

The chain links TRBV5-4 to TRBJ1-1; D is unresolved. Germline V CDR1 and CDR2: SGHNT, YYREEE (reference sequence). Trimming removed 0 bases at V and 9 bases at J, with 6 bases between. The CDR3 length is 11 residues. The CDR3 bases are TGTGCCAGCAGCTTGGGTCCCCAAGCTTTCTTT. As protein: CASSLGPQAFF.

The chain has TRBV20-1 and TRBJ2-1; 10 nucleotides agree with TRBD2. This CDR3 comprises 14 residues. J was trimmed by 3 bases and V by 5 bases; bases with no gene match: 4. Germline loops: CDR1 DFQATT, CDR2 SNEGSKA (reference sequence). This CDR3 is CSAHVAGGYNEQFF. CDR3 nucleotide sequence: TGCAGTGCTCATGTAGCGGGGGGCTACAATGAGCAGTTCTTC.

On this clonotype: The germline gene is not matched at one end of the junction; a read error may be the cause. The chain links TRBV5-1 to TRBJ2-3, with 9 bases that match TRBD2. CDR3 length equals 16 residues. Looked up from germline, CDR1 is SGHRS and CDR2 is YFSETQ. The CDR3 DNA sequence: TGCGCCAGCAGCTTCCGACTAGCGGAGGGGACTGATACGCAGTGTTTT. Its translation: CASSFRLAEGTDTQCF.

The rearrangement links TRBV18 to TRBJ2-3; a weak D match, TRBD2 (6 bases). This CDR3 has 16 amino acids. Germline V lookup: CDR1 KGHSH, CDR2 LQKENI. The V and J ends lost 3 bases and 2 bases respectively, with 15 bases between them. The CDR3 DNA sequence: TGTGCCAGCTCACCGACGTTAGCGGAATACACAGATACGCAGTATTTT. Residues: CASSPTLAEYTDTQYF.